This T cell receptor (beta chain) originates from a study of blood T cell repertoires in COVID-19. Study context: Whether acute or convalescent, the COVID-19 samples came from the United States, Italy and Spain.

There are 12 residues in the CDR3. CDR1 LNHDA and CDR2 SQIVND come from the germline V gene (reference sequence). Trimming removed 4 bases from V and 7 bases from J, with 10 bases in between. Seattle-derived patients entered the study during active infection and were followed longitudinally. Per the authors' pipeline: Counts of nucleated cells, estimated from reference gene primer amplification, were obtained. Using immunoSEQ multiplex PCR, the repertoire was profiled, and TCRdb retains in-frame clones only, with some absent. V and J calls and clone size follow that table, whereas D and trimming were derived from the DNA. Of 250,000 to 300,000 clones in the sample, less than 90% are singletons; the top ten hold about an eighth. This clone was detected once.

This chain joins TRBV19 and TRBJ1-2; weak D call: TRBD1 (6 bases). This sequence was found in a woman in her sixties or seventies with COVID-19, enrolled during active disease. Specimen: peripheral blood. The CDR3 coding sequence is TGTGCCAGTAGTAGGGGGCTTAGTGGCTACACCTTC. As protein: CASSRGLSGYTF. Based on the CDR3 plus reference TRBV19 and TRBJ1-2, the full variable domain is DGGITQSPKYLFRKEGQNVTLSCEQNLNHDAMYWYRQDPGQGLRLIYYSQIVNDFQKGDIAEGYSVSREKKESFPLTVTSAQKNPTAFYLCASSRGLSGYTFGSGTRLTVV.